These T cell receptor beta chains were read from a single sample in a study of early T cells in non-severe SARS-CoV-2 infection. A single record per CDR3 protein comes from TCRdb applying MiXCR to the 5' RACE reads. Of some 60,000 distinct CDR3 sequences in the sample, around 9.3% were seen once. What was sequenced was whole blood. These receptors were obtained from an adult who was a healthcare worker with PCR-confirmed SARS-CoV-2 infection or an uninfected control (not recorded which). CDR3s include the opening cysteine and the closing phenylalanine or tryptophan. The D gene is left open where the match is weak. Size is stated for part of the rows, as once, few or many counts, or as a class when the clone is expanded.

abundance: few
d_gene: NA
v_gene: TRBV10-3
j_gene: TRBJ2-3
CDR3aa: CAISSGPYADTQYF
CDR3nt: TGTGCCATCAGTTCGGGACCATATGCAGATACGCAGTATTTT

abundance: NA
d_gene: TRBD1
v_gene: TRBV5-1
j_gene: TRBJ1-1
CDR3aa: CASSITTGEDTEAFF
CDR3nt: TGCGCCAGCAGCATTACAACAGGGGAGGACACTGAAGCTTTCTTT

abundance: many
d_gene: NA
v_gene: TRBV7-2
j_gene: TRBJ2-3
CDR3aa: CASSPGGGADTQYF
CDR3nt: TGTGCCAGCAGCCCTGGAGGAGGGGCAGATACGCAGTATTTT

abundance: few
d_gene: NA
v_gene: TRBV2
j_gene: TRBJ2-2
CDR3aa: CASTVSRAAGELFF
CDR3nt: TGTGCCAGCACTGTATCCAGGGCGGCCGGGGAGCTGTTTTTT

abundance: many
d_gene: NA
v_gene: TRBV10-3
j_gene: TRBJ2-3
CDR3aa: CASGSSTDTQYF
CDR3nt: TGTGCCTCAGGGTCTAGCACAGATACGCAGTATTTT

abundance: many
d_gene: NA
v_gene: TRBV7-8
j_gene: TRBJ2-2
CDR3aa: CASSSSRDPISEQLFF
CDR3nt: TGTGCCAGCAGCTCCTCCCGGGATCCTATTTCCGAACAGCTGTTTTTT

abundance: many
d_gene: NA
v_gene: TRBV21-1
j_gene: TRBJ2-4
CDR3aa: CASSKVAGWPKNIQYF
CDR3nt: TGTGCCAGCAGCAAGGTGGCAGGGTGGCCAAAAAACATTCAGTACTTC

abundance: few
d_gene: NA
v_gene: TRBV24-1
j_gene: TRBJ2-6
CDR3aa: CATSDSPGRGQSGANVLTF
CDR3nt: TGTGCCACCAGTGATTCCCCAGGGAGAGGCCAATCTGGGGCCAACGTCCTGACTTTC

abundance: few
d_gene: TRBD2
v_gene: TRBV12-3/TRBV12-4
j_gene: TRBJ2-1
CDR3aa: CASSLWSGSSYNEQFF
CDR3nt: TGTGCCAGCAGTTTATGGAGCGGGAGTTCCTACAATGAGCAGTTCTTC

abundance: few
d_gene: NA
v_gene: TRBV9
j_gene: TRBJ1-1
CDR3aa: CASSPIVTMNTEAFF
CDR3nt: TGTGCCAGCAGCCCCATCGTAACCATGAACACTGAAGCTTTCTTT

abundance: many
d_gene: NA
v_gene: TRBV6-2/TRBV6-3
j_gene: TRBJ1-6
CDR3aa: CASSTPPESSPLHF
CDR3nt: TGTGCCAGCAGTACACCTCCGGAGAGTTCACCCCTCCACTTT

abundance: many
d_gene: TRBD2
v_gene: TRBV28
j_gene: TRBJ2-2
CDR3aa: CASSGTSGHTGELFF
CDR3nt: TGTGCCAGCAGTGGGACTAGCGGGCACACCGGGGAGCTGTTTTTT

abundance: many
d_gene: NA
v_gene: TRBV5-1
j_gene: TRBJ2-7
CDR3aa: CASSLNPITSTDYEQYF
CDR3nt: TGCGCCAGCAGCTTGAATCCCATCACCTCAACAGATTACGAGCAGTACTTC

abundance: many
d_gene: NA
v_gene: TRBV6-4
j_gene: TRBJ2-3
CDR3aa: CASSDSGGRPDTQYF
CDR3nt: TGTGCCAGCAGTGACTCAGGGGGTCGTCCAGATACGCAGTATTTT

abundance: few
d_gene: NA
v_gene: TRBV7-2
j_gene: TRBJ1-5
CDR3aa: CASSSLGAYNQPQHF
CDR3nt: TGTGCCAGCAGCTCCTTGGGGGCCTACAATCAGCCCCAGCATTTT

abundance: many
d_gene: NA
v_gene: TRBV6-2/TRBV6-3
j_gene: TRBJ1-1
CDR3aa: CASSTTGAEAFF
CDR3nt: TGTGCCAGCAGTACCACGGGGGCTGAAGCTTTCTTT

abundance: many
d_gene: NA
v_gene: TRBV19
j_gene: TRBJ2-7
CDR3aa: CASSIAGTSEQYF
CDR3nt: TGTGCCAGTAGTATAGCGGGCACCAGCGAGCAGTACTTC

abundance: NA
d_gene: TRBD2
v_gene: TRBV29-1
j_gene: TRBJ2-7
CDR3aa: CSVETPTSATYEQYF
CDR3nt: TGCAGCGTTGAAACCCCGACTAGCGCAACCTACGAGCAGTACTTC

abundance: many
d_gene: NA
v_gene: TRBV6-6
j_gene: TRBJ1-5
CDR3aa: CASSYSDRNQPQHF
CDR3nt: TGTGCCAGCAGTTACTCCGACAGGAATCAGCCCCAGCATTTT

abundance: few
d_gene: NA
v_gene: TRBV28
j_gene: TRBJ2-1
CDR3aa: CASSLGHEYNEQFF
CDR3nt: TGTGCCAGCAGCTTGGGACATGAGTACAATGAGCAGTTCTTC

abundance: few
d_gene: TRBD1
v_gene: TRBV9
j_gene: TRBJ2-7
CDR3aa: CASSGTGTGFHEQYF
CDR3nt: TGTGCCAGCAGCGGGACCGGGACAGGGTTCCACGAGCAGTACTTC

abundance: many
d_gene: TRBD2
v_gene: TRBV7-8
j_gene: TRBJ2-7
CDR3aa: CASSPRLAGISYEQYF
CDR3nt: TGTGCCAGCAGCCCCCGTCTAGCGGGTATCTCCTACGAGCAGTACTTC

abundance: few
d_gene: TRBD2
v_gene: TRBV5-1
j_gene: TRBJ2-5
CDR3aa: CASSSGLAGTETQYF
CDR3nt: TGCGCCAGCAGCTCTGGACTAGCGGGAACGGAGACCCAGTACTTC

abundance: NA
d_gene: TRBD1
v_gene: TRBV12-3/TRBV12-4
j_gene: TRBJ2-1
CDR3aa: CASRRPQGNEQFF
CDR3nt: TGTGCCAGCCGACGCCCACAGGGGAATGAGCAGTTCTTC

abundance: many
d_gene: NA
v_gene: TRBV28
j_gene: TRBJ1-5
CDR3aa: CASSLKTGQPQHF
CDR3nt: TGTGCCAGCAGTTTAAAGACGGGGCAGCCCCAGCATTTT

abundance: NA
d_gene: NA
v_gene: TRBV20-1
j_gene: TRBJ2-7
CDR3aa: CSAPEGVREQYF
CDR3nt: TGCAGTGCCCCGGAGGGCGTTCGGGAGCAGTACTTC

abundance: few
d_gene: TRBD1
v_gene: TRBV28
j_gene: TRBJ2-2
CDR3aa: CASSQHPGQGYGELFF
CDR3nt: TGTGCCAGCAGCCAACATCCCGGACAGGGGTACGGGGAGCTGTTTTTT

abundance: many
d_gene: NA
v_gene: TRBV3-1
j_gene: TRBJ2-5
CDR3aa: CASSQDVARGETQYF
CDR3nt: TGTGCCAGCAGCCAAGACGTGGCCCGCGGAGAGACCCAGTACTTC